This section outlines one T cell receptor (beta chain) sequence together with its context. This entry is derived from a study of Graves' ophthalmopathy and Graves' hyperthyroidism. Germline V gives CDR1 ENHRY, CDR2 SYGVKD. The CDR3 runs to 15 residues. V gave up 8 bases and J gave up 4 bases; unmatched junction bases: 14. Enrollment excluded any patients with other autoimmune diseases, uncontrolled infections, pregnancy or lactation. Amplification from RNA transcripts yielded the TCR beta CDR3 regions. The first round was an RT-PCR with HTBI primers, and the second round was a multiplex PCR. TCRdb recomputed calls from the multiplex PCR reads with MiXCR, one row per CDR3 protein. This table holds 200,000 to 300,000 distinct CDR3 sequences, around 45% found once.

Sequenced: peripheral blood. This sequence originates from an adult man with Graves' ophthalmopathy. The chain is built from TRBV10-3 and TRBJ2-7, with TRBD2 identical over 7 bases. CDR3 in amino acids: CAIGVRGVRRYEQYF. The CDR3 nucleotides read TGTGCCATCGGAGTTCGGGGGGTCCGTAGGTACGAGCAGTACTTC.